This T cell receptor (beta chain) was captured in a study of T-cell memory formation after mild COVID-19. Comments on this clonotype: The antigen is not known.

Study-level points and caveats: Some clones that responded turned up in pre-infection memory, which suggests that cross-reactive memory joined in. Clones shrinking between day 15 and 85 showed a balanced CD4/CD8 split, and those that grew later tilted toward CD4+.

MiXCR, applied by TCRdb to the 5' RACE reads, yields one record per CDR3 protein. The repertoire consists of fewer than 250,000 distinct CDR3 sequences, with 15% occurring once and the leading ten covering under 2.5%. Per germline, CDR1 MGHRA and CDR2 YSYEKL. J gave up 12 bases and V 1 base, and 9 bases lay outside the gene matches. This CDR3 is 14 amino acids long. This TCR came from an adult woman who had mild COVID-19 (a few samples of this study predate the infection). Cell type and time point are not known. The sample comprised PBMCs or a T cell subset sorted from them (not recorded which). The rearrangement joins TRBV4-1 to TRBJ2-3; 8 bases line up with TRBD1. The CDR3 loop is CASSQGLRGQGQYF. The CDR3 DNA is TGCGCCAGCAGCCAAGGCCTAAGAGGACAGGGCCAGTATTTT.